The clone carrying this TCR beta chain appeared many times. MiXCR, run by TCRdb on the RT-PCR reads, gives a single entry per CDR3 protein. The data show hundreds of thousands of distinct CDR3 sequences, 12% to 15% seen once. The V end lost 5 bases, the J end lost 2 bases, and 10 bases lay between the germline ends. The CDR3 covers 14 residues. Germline CDR1 SEHNR, CDR2 FQNEAQ (reference sequence). Source material: memory CD4+ T cells from blood. The receptor's source is a female donor in good health, serving as a healthy control. The chain is built from TRBV7-9 and TRBJ1-3, with a weak D call TRBD1 (6 bases). The CDR3 region has the DNA TGTGCCAGCAGCATAGGGACAACTGGAAACACCATATATTTT. This gives the protein CASSIGTTGNTIYF. The full variable domain, completed using reference TRBV7-9 and TRBJ1-3, is DTGVSQNPRHKITKRGQNVTFRCDPISEHNRLYWYRQTLGQGPEFLTYFQNEAQLEKSRLLSDRFSAERPKGSFSTLEIQRTEQGDSAMYLCASSIGTTGNTIYFGEGSWLTVV.